This record looks at one T cell receptor beta chain sequence and its context. The sample originates from a study of T-cell reconstitution after alpha-beta-depleted transplantation in children. CDR1 is SQVTM, CDR2 ANQGSEA, per germline. V was pared by 5 bases and J by 6 bases, with 13 bases between. CDR3 length: 12 residues. During its preparation, the TCRbeta library received unique molecular identifiers. Each CDR3 protein is one row after TCRdb ran MiXCR on the PCR reads. The sample gives some 400,000 distinct CDR3 sequences, roughly 22% of which show up once; 3.5% to 4% is in the top ten. The receptor was derived from a human donor who donated a stem cell graft to a child with acute myeloid leukemia. The sequencing used PBMCs from the stem cell graft donor, collected from the stem cell graft. This chain joins TRBV29-1 and TRBJ1-2; D is ambiguous. In DNA form, the CDR3 reads TGCAGCGTTAGTGAGTGGGGTCATGGCTACACCTTC. It specifies CSVSEWGHGYTF.